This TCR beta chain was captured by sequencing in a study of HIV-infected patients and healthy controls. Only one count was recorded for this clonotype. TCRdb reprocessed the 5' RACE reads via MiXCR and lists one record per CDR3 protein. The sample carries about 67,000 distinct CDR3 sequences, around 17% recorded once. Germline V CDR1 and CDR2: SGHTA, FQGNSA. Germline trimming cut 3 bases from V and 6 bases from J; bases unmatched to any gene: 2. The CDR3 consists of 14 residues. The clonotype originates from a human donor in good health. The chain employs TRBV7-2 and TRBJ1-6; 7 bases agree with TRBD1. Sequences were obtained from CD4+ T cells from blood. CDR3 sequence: CASSFSGGNSPLHF. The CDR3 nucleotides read TGTGCCAGCAGCTTCTCAGGGGGTAATTCACCCCTCCACTTT.